These 27 T cell receptor beta chains were sequenced from one sample in a study of Graves' ophthalmopathy and Graves' hyperthyroidism. Amplification of the TCR beta CDR3 regions used RNA transcripts (as template). HTBI primers primed a first-round RT-PCR, and a second-round multiplex PCR followed. TCRdb fed the multiplex PCR reads into MiXCR, producing one record per CDR3 protein. There are some 350,000 distinct CDR3 sequences in the sample; about 18% occur only once, and roughly 2.6% lies in the top ten. Material for sequencing was peripheral blood. These receptors came from an adult woman with stable Graves' hyperthyroidism.

This clonotype was found many times. The V and J genes are TRBV10-3 and TRBJ1-3, with D maybe TRBD1 (5 bases). V lost 3 bases to trimming and J lost 1 base, with 7 bases between them. Germline V lookup: CDR1 ENHRY, CDR2 SYGVKD. The CDR3 has 14 residues. CDR3 nucleotide sequence: TGTGCCATCAGTGAAAGGGGATCTGGAAACACCATATATTTT. This codes for CAISERGSGNTIYF.

CDR3 protein: CATSDSRQASSYEQYF. The CDR3 DNA follows: TGTGCCACCAGTGATTCACGACAGGCCAGCTCCTACGAGCAGTACTTC. This sequence joins TRBV24-1 and TRBJ2-7, with a weak D call TRBD1 (6 bases). Germline-derived CDR1 and CDR2 are KGHDR and SFDVKD. This CDR3 region has 16 residues. V dropped 2 bases and J dropped 0 bases, with 13 bases sitting between them.

This clonotype was observed at least ten times. The rearrangement uses TRBV28 and TRBJ2-7; D gene ambiguous. The germline V gene has CDR1 MDHEN and CDR2 SYDVKM. The ends were cut back, 2 bases at V and 2 bases at J, with 10 bases in the middle. This CDR3 has 14 amino acids. The CDR3 region has the DNA TGTGCCAGCAGTTTAAAATGGGCGACCTACGAGCAGTACTTC. Encoded protein: CASSLKWATYEQYF.

The chain is built from TRBV6-1 and TRBJ2-7; the D is unclear. The CDR3 length is 13 residues. Germline V CDR1 and CDR2: MNHNS, SASEGT. Trimming took off 2 bases at V and 2 bases at J, with 7 bases between the two ends. CDR3 protein: CASSEHLTYEQYF. In DNA form, the CDR3 reads TGTGCCAGCAGTGAACACTTAACCTACGAGCAGTACTTC.

At least ten counts were recorded for this clonotype. One end of the junction fails to match germline, which may point to a read error. V usage is TRBV29-1 and J usage is TRBJ2-2, with D maybe TRBD2 (6 bases). This CDR3 has 13 amino acids. Germline V gene data show CDR1 as SQVTM and CDR2 as ANQGSEA. The CDR3 protein is CSVAGVNTGKLFF. The CDR3 DNA is TGCAGCGTTGCGGGAGTAAACACCGGGAAGCTGTTTTTT.

At least ten counts were recorded for this clonotype. This chain links TRBV28 with TRBJ1-2; D is ambiguous. The CDR3 is 12 amino acids. CDR1 and CDR2 (germline): MDHEN, SYDVKM. V was trimmed by 1 base and J by 7 bases, leaving 7 bases between them. The CDR3 region is CASSLSSGGYTF. The CDR3 DNA reads TGTGCCAGCAGTTTATCTTCGGGTGGCTACACCTTC.

This clonotype has at least ten counts. CDR3 in DNA: TGTGCCAGCAGTGATTACCGGGAACTGAGCACCTACGAGCAGTACTTC. Protein: CASSDYRELSTYEQYF. V and J are TRBV6-1 and TRBJ2-7; a weak D match, TRBD2 (5 bases). The CDR3 is 16 residues long. Germline values: CDR1 MNHNS, CDR2 SASEGT. Trimming removed 3 bases from V and 2 bases from J, with 17 bases in between.

This clonotype has only a few counts. The CDR3 coding sequence is TGCAGTGCTAGAGAGACAGGAACCCCGACGGGGAAAGCTTTCTTT. Its translation is CSARETGTPTGKAFF. The chain employs TRBV20-1 and TRBJ1-1; maybe TRBD1 (6 bases). The germline CDR1 and CDR2 sequences are DFQATT and SNEGSKA (reference sequence). This CDR3 has 15 amino acids. The germline V and J ends were trimmed by 0 bases and 9 bases, with 20 bases remaining between them.

The chain links TRBV6-2 or TRBV6-3 to TRBJ2-7; the match to TRBD2 covers 10 bases. The CDR3 consists of 13 residues. CDR1 and CDR2 (germline): MNHEY, SVGEGT. With V trimmed by 6 bases and J by 5 bases, 4 bases remained unmatched. DNA for the CDR3: TGTGCCAGCAGCCCGCTAGCGGGAGACGAGCAGTACTTC. Translated: CASSPLAGDEQYF.

This clonotype has ten or more counts. CDR3 protein: CASSQVSGPSYEQYF. The CDR3 DNA sequence: TGTGCCAGCAGCCAAGTTAGCGGCCCCTCCTACGAGCAGTACTTC. The chain is built from TRBV14 and TRBJ2-7; D perhaps matches TRBD2 (6 bases). CDR3 length: 15 amino acids. The germline CDR1 and CDR2 sequences are SGHDN and FVKESK. V shed 1 base and J shed 0 bases, with 10 bases lying between them.

The chain has TRBV5-1 and TRBJ1-2, with TRBD1 matching over 8 bases. The length of the CDR3 is 14 residues. V dropped 0 bases and J dropped 7; count of bases not matched to a gene: 5. Per the germline V gene, CDR1 is SGHRS and CDR2 is YFSETQ. The CDR3 nucleotides read TGCGCCAGCAGCTTGGCAGGGGGCGATCGTGGCTACACCTTC. As protein: CASSLAGGDRGYTF. Combining the CDR3 with reference TRBV5-1 and TRBJ1-2 gives the whole variable domain KAGVTQTPRYLIKTRGQQVTLSCSPISGHRSVSWYQQTPGQGLQFLFEYFSETQRNKGNFPGRFSGRQFSNSRSEMNVSTLELGDSALYLCASSLAGGDRGYTFGSGTRLTVV.

The table lists this clonotype with a few counts. Since a much larger clone is just one base distant, this may be a read error. The J gene is TRBJ2-5, the V gene TRBV20-1; a weak D match, TRBD2 (5 bases). The CDR3 length is 11 residues. From germline, CDR1 is DFQATT and CDR2 SNEGSKA (reference sequence). CDR3 bases: TGCAGTGCTATAGAGGGAGAGACCAAGTACTTC. It yields the protein CSAIEGETKYF.

The table lists this clonotype with many counts. The V and J genes are TRBV28 and TRBJ2-7; 7 bases line up with TRBD2. This CDR3 has 12 residues. V was clipped by 8 bases and J by 6 bases; unmatched bases: 7. Germline loops: CDR1 MDHEN, CDR2 SYDVKM. The CDR3 DNA reads TGTGCCAGCGGGAGGGGCTTGGGCGAGCAGTACTTC. Amino acids: CASGRGLGEQYF.

Many counts were recorded for this clonotype. V gene TRBV7-8 combines with J gene TRBJ2-5; D may be TRBD1 (5 bases). Trimming stripped 1 base from V and 3 bases from J, with 9 bases between. The length of the CDR3 is 14 residues. Germline CDR1 is SGHVS and CDR2 is FQNEAQ. CDR3 region: CASSLGGREETQYF. Written as DNA, the CDR3 is TGTGCCAGCAGCTTAGGAGGCAGGGAAGAGACCCAGTACTTC.

The chain joins TRBV19 to TRBJ1-1; D not certain. The CDR3 consists of 12 residues. The germline V gene encodes CDR1 LNHDA and CDR2 SQIVND (reference sequence). V was pared by 7 bases and J by 3 bases, with 9 bases between. The CDR3 sequence: CASTLGYTEAFF. CDR3 coding DNA: TGTGCCAGTACCCTGGGGTACACTGAAGCTTTCTTT.

V is TRBV12-3 or TRBV12-4 and J is TRBJ1-1, with D perhaps matching TRBD1 (6 bases). Between the trimmed V and J ends, which lost 4 bases and 1 base, there was a span of 13 bases. The CDR3 is made up of 15 amino acids. The CDR3 loop is CASSSPGTPNTEAFF. The CDR3 bases are TGTGCCAGCAGTTCACCCGGGACACCGAACACTGAAGCTTTCTTT.

The chain uses TRBV9 and TRBJ2-2; 12 bases are a match to TRBD2. CDR1 and CDR2 from the germline V gene are SGDLS and YYNGEE. V gave up 4 bases and J gave up 7 bases; unmatched junction bases: 8. The CDR3 has 16 residues. DNA of the CDR3: TGTGCCAGCAGCCCCAGACTAGCGGGAGTAATCGGGGAGCTGTTTTTT. It is translated as CASSPRLAGVIGELFF.

This sequence joins TRBV20-1 and TRBJ2-5; perhaps TRBD1 as D (5 bases). V lost 5 bases and J lost 2, with 15 bases in between. Germline V CDR1 and CDR2: DFQATT, SNEGSKA (reference sequence). This CDR3 is built from 14 residues. Written as DNA, the CDR3 is TGCAGTGCTCTTTTGGGGTCAGGGCAAGAGACCCAGTACTTC. It yields the protein CSALLGSGQETQYF.

The gene calls are TRBV20-1 and TRBJ1-5; 8 bases agree with TRBD1. CDR1 is DFQATT and CDR2 is SNEGSKA in the germline V gene (reference sequence). V lost 5 bases to trimming and J lost 1 base; unmatched junction nucleotides: 13. The length of the CDR3 is 17 residues. The CDR3 nucleotides are TGCAGTGCTCTCCCCGGGAAGAACAGGGGGAGCAATCAGCCCCAGCATTTT. Its translation: CSALPGKNRGSNQPQHF.

This clonotype has ten or more counts. A read error is likely, as this CDR3 ends without the conserved phenylalanine or tryptophan. The chain joins TRBV27 to TRBJ1-1; D unresolved. The V gene's germline CDR1 is MNHEY and CDR2 SMNVEV (reference sequence). The CDR3 contains 14 residues. V was pared by 2 bases and J by 5 bases, with 12 bases between. CDR3 sequence: CASSLVDSGTEAFS. CDR3 nucleotides: TGTGCCAGCAGTTTAGTGGACTCCGGGACTGAAGCTTTCTCT.

At least ten counts were recorded for this clonotype. The chain has TRBV19 and TRBJ1-2, with 12 bases matching TRBD1. After removal of 5 bases from V and 4 bases from J, the junction contained 5 bases not matched to a gene. Per the germline V gene, CDR1 is LNHDA and CDR2 is SQIVND (reference sequence). The CDR3 contains 15 residues. This CDR3 reads CASSGRDRGPYGYTF. The CDR3 bases are TGTGCCAGTAGTGGCCGGGACAGGGGGCCCTATGGCTACACCTTC.

This clonotype was observed many times. The rearrangement joins TRBV12-3 or TRBV12-4 to TRBJ2-5, with D unclear. V gave up 3 bases and J gave up 4 bases, with 9 bases separating them. The CDR3 runs to 13 residues. The CDR3 loop is CASSFTDAETQYF. CDR3 nucleotides: TGTGCCAGCAGTTTCACAGATGCAGAGACCCAGTACTTC.

This clonotype has a count of ten or more. In nucleotides, the CDR3 is TGCAGTGCTAGTTATAGCGTTGGCACCGGGGAGCTGTTTTTT. Residues: CSASYSVGTGELFF. V and J are TRBV20-1 and TRBJ2-2; a weak D match, TRBD2 (5 bases). V lost 3 bases and J 4 bases, leaving 12 bases between the germline ends. The germline V gene has CDR1 DFQATT and CDR2 SNEGSKA (reference sequence). CDR3 size: 14 residues.

This clonotype was seen many times. The rearrangement links TRBV12-3 or TRBV12-4 to TRBJ1-1; 7 nucleotides line up with TRBD1. V was clipped by 5 bases and J by 6 bases; unmatched bases: 12. The CDR3 contains 15 residues. The CDR3 DNA reads TGTGCCAGCAGTCCAAACCCGACAGGGCCTTCTGAAGCTTTCTTT. Translating gives CASSPNPTGPSEAFF.

The chain uses TRBV6-5 and TRBJ1-1; 7 nucleotides align to TRBD1. The germline V gene encodes CDR1 MNHEY and CDR2 SVGAGI. This CDR3 has 13 residues. V shed 3 bases, J shed 7 bases, and the junction held 5 bases outside the gene matches. This CDR3 is CASSYGQVGEAFF. CDR3 sequence (DNA): TGTGCCAGCAGTTATGGACAGGTCGGTGAAGCTTTCTTT.

This clonotype was detected ten times or more. The chain uses TRBV27 and TRBJ2-7; 9 bases line up with TRBD2. V dropped 3 bases and J dropped 8; count of bases not matched to a gene: 11. CDR3 length: 15 residues. The germline V gene encodes CDR1 MNHEY and CDR2 SMNVEV (reference sequence). The CDR3 DNA is TGTGCCAGCAGTTTGGCTAGCGGGACCGCTACGAAGCAGTACTTC. It codes for CASSLASGTATKQYF.

J is TRBJ1-1 and V is TRBV11-1; D not certain. CDR1 SGHAT and CDR2 FQDESV come from the germline V gene (reference sequence). The CDR3 is 16 amino acids. Trimming removed 0 bases at V and 5 bases at J, with 16 bases between. The DNA of the CDR3 is TGTGCCAGCAGCTTAGCGAGACATACGAACAAGACTGAAGCTTTCTTT. Translating gives CASSLARHTNKTEAFF.